The 17 T cell receptor beta chains below were found in one sample sequenced in a study of blood T cell repertoires in COVID-19. This table comes from immunoSEQ multiplex PCR, and its TCRdb copy is limited to in-frame clones, with some not included. The sample records around 42,000 clones, about 85% being singletons. Sequencing was carried out using peripheral blood. Receptors originate from a human donor in a cohort sampled during active COVID-19.

The CDR3 bases are TGTGCCAGCAGCTTGGCTACCCCAGGGTTGGATACGCAGTATTTT. It specifies CASSLATPGLDTQYF. The rearrangement joins TRBV5-8 to TRBJ2-3; tentative D call: TRBD1 (5 bases). The CDR3 extends over 15 amino acids. V lost 0 bases and J 6 bases, leaving 14 bases between the germline ends. The germline CDR1 and CDR2 sequences are SGHTS and YDEGEE.

The chain couples TRBV3-1 (or the pseudogene TRBV3-2) to TRBJ2-5; TRBD2 aligns across 8 bases. There are 15 residues in the CDR3. The ends lost 1 base at V and 5 bases at J; junction bases unmatched: 6. Germline lookup yields CDR1 LGHDT and CDR2 YNNKEL (reference sequence). The DNA of the CDR3 is TGTGCCAGCAGCCAAGGGCGGGCTAGCGGGGAGACCCAGTACTTC. It translates to CASSQGRASGETQYF.

The V call is TRBV29-1, the J call TRBJ2-7; TRBD2 might be the D (7 bases). This CDR3 is built from 14 residues. The V gene lost 3 bases and the J gene lost 5 bases, with 17 bases spanning the gap. Germline V CDR1 and CDR2: SQVTM, ANQGSEA. CDR3 DNA sequence: TGCAGCGTTGAGAGGGGGGGGGCTCCTAACGAGCAGTACTTC. Translating it yields CSVERGGAPNEQYF.

V usage is TRBV7-3 and J usage is TRBJ2-5; 10 nucleotides agree with TRBD2. J lost 2 bases, V lost 5 bases, and 5 bases had no gene match. The germline gives CDR1 SGHTA, CDR2 FQGTGA. The CDR3 is made up of 15 amino acids. The CDR3: CASSPQRGGQETQYF. DNA for the CDR3: TGTGCCAGCAGCCCCCAGCGGGGGGGACAAGAGACCCAGTACTTC.

The chain uses TRBV6-5 and TRBJ1-1; TRBD1 is a possible D gene (5 bases). Germline CDR1 is MNHEY and CDR2 is SVGAGI. V was clipped by 6 bases and J by 1 base, with 9 bases between them. The CDR3 consists of 13 residues. CDR3 DNA sequence: TGTGCCAGCAGGGGGCAGGCGAACACTGAAGCTTTCTTT. Its translation: CASRGQANTEAFF.

The chain joins TRBV28 to TRBJ1-2; the D is unclear. From germline, CDR1 is MDHEN and CDR2 SYDVKM. The V and J ends lost 2 bases and 11 bases respectively, with 12 bases between them. The length of the CDR3 is 12 residues. The CDR3 reads CASSLGLREYTF. The CDR3 DNA reads TGTGCCAGCAGTTTAGGCTTGAGGGAGTACACCTTC.

The V call is TRBV6-5, the J call TRBJ2-7, with 10 bases aligning to TRBD1. This CDR3 is 15 amino acids long. CDR1 and CDR2 (germline): MNHEY, SVGAGI. The ends lost 5 bases at V and 4 bases at J; junction bases unmatched: 8. The CDR3 protein is CASSLTGGVGYEQYF. The CDR3 coding sequence is TGTGCCAGCAGTCTGACAGGGGGCGTCGGGTACGAGCAGTACTTC.

This chain joins TRBV27 and TRBJ2-5, with 9 bases aligning to TRBD1. Germline V gene sequence: CDR1 MNHEY, CDR2 SMNVEV (reference sequence). The CDR3 consists of 16 residues. V lost 4 bases to trimming and J lost 4 bases; unmatched junction nucleotides: 10. The CDR3 sequence: CASSSSLTGGGETQYF. Here the CDR3 DNA reads TGTGCCAGCAGTTCGTCGTTGACAGGGGGTGGAGAGACCCAGTACTTC.

The chain employs TRBV4-3 and TRBJ2-3; TRBD2 matches at 10 bases. CDR1 LGHNA and CDR2 YSLEER come from the germline V gene. This CDR3 is built from 20 residues. The ends lost 0 bases at V and 2 bases at J; junction bases unmatched: 14. CDR3 amino acids: CASSQDGGASGGGPTDTQYF. DNA of the CDR3: TGCGCCAGCAGCCAAGATGGAGGGGCCAGCGGGGGGGGACCCACAGATACGCAGTATTTT.

This clone was seen a handful of times. The V and J genes are TRBV4-1 and TRBJ1-4; 8 bases agree with TRBD1. Per the germline V gene, CDR1 is MGHRA and CDR2 is YSYEKL. Trimming at V came to 5 bases and at J to 8 bases, leaving 13 bases not matched to a gene. The CDR3 runs 16 residues. In DNA form, the CDR3 reads TGCGCCAGCAGCTATTACGGACAGGGAGGTCGGGAAAAACTGTTTTTT. Translating gives CASSYYGQGGREKLFF.

This chain uses TRBV10-3 with TRBJ2-1, with TRBD1 matching 9 bases. J lost 10 bases, V lost 6 bases, and 4 bases had no gene match. Germline V gives CDR1 ENHRY, CDR2 SYGVKD. This CDR3 has 12 amino acids. In nucleotides, the CDR3 is TGTGCCATCAGAACAGGGGGCGGCGAGCAGTTCTTC. Amino acid sequence: CAIRTGGGEQFF.

The chain couples TRBV11-2 to TRBJ1-1, with D possibly TRBD1 on 6 matching bases. V shed 7 bases and J shed 2 bases, with 17 bases lying between them. CDR3 length: 15 residues. Germline V gene sequence: CDR1 SGHAT, CDR2 FQNNGV. Written as DNA, the CDR3 is TGTGCCAGCACCCCGGGGGGACACTTCAACACTGAAGCTTTCTTT. Translated, it gives CASTPGGHFNTEAFF.

This chain links TRBV21-1 with TRBJ1-5; TRBD1, the table's D call, lacks a check against the DNA. TRBV21-1 counts as a pseudogene. This CDR3 region has 15 residues. The CDR3 loop reads CASSKASGGNQPQHF. The DNA for the CDR3 is TGTGCCAGCAGCAAAGCGTCAGGGGGAAATCAGCCCCAGCATTTT.

The V call is TRBV3-1 (or the pseudogene TRBV3-2), the J call TRBJ1-1; 7 bases map to TRBD1. After removal of 3 bases from V and 3 bases from J, the junction contained 1 base not matched to a gene. The CDR3 extends over 13 amino acids. Per germline, CDR1 LGHDT and CDR2 YNNKEL (reference sequence). The CDR3 DNA reads TGTGCCAGCAGCCATGGGACAGACACTGAAGCTTTCTTT. Translation: CASSHGTDTEAFF.

The V gene is TRBV7-2, the J gene TRBJ2-5; 8 bases are shared with TRBD2. After removal of 4 bases from V and 0 bases from J, the junction contained 7 bases not matched to a gene. The V gene's germline CDR1 is SGHTA and CDR2 FQGNSA. The length of the CDR3 is 16 residues. The CDR3, as DNA: TGTGCCAGCAGCTCACAGCGGGGGCGATACCAAGAGACCCAGTACTTC. It encodes CASSSQRGRYQETQYF.

V usage is TRBV4-3 and J usage is TRBJ2-1; 8 bases are shared with TRBD1. This CDR3 is 15 amino acids long. Germline values: CDR1 LGHNA, CDR2 YSLEER. V shed 4 bases, J shed 7 bases, and the junction held 9 bases outside the gene matches. The CDR3 nucleotides read TGCGCCAGCAGCCCCGGACAGGGTAGGGGTAATGAGCAGTTCTTC. It encodes CASSPGQGRGNEQFF.

The chain recombines TRBV7-9 with TRBJ1-5; D ambiguous. The CDR3 loop spans 12 amino acids. Germline V gene lookup returns CDR1 SEHNR and CDR2 FQNEAQ (reference sequence). Deletions cut 1 base from V and 13 bases from J, with 11 bases between. Written as DNA, the CDR3 is TGTGCCAGCAGCTTAGAGGCAGGTCTTCAGCATTTT. Its protein is CASSLEAGLQHF.